This T cell receptor beta chain derives from a study of cytomegalovirus exposure and HLA in healthy donors. As to this clone: The antigen remains undetermined.

This CDR3 contains 15 residues. Trimming at V came to 0 bases and at J to 10 bases, leaving 4 bases not matched to a gene. Germline V CDR1 and CDR2: MNHEY, SVGAGI. PCR employed 60 Vbeta and 13 Jbeta primers. Only in-frame clones appear in the TCRdb table, and some are missing; sequencing was by immunoSEQ multiplex PCR. The table lists approximately 54,000 clones. General observations from the study: Later analysis suggested most CMV-associated TCR beta chains were HLA-restricted.

Source material: PBMCs. This chain links TRBV6-5 with TRBJ2-1; 12 bases agree with TRBD2. The source is a woman between 35 and 50 years old in good health and CMV-seronegative. CDR3 in amino acids: CASSYSLAGGPEQFF. The CDR3 coding sequence is TGTGCCAGCAGTTACTCTCTAGCGGGGGGGCCGGAGCAGTTCTTC.